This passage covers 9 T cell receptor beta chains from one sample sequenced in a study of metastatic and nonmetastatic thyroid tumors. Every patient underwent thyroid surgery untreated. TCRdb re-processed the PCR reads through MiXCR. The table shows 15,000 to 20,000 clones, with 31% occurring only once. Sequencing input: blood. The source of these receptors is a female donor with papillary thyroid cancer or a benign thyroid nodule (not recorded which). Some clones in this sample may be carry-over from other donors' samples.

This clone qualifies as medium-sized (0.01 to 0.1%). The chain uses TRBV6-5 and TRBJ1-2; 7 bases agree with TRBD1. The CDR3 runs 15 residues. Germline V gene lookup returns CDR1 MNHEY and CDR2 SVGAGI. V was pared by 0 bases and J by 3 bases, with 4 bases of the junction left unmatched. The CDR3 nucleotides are TGTGCCAGCAGTTACTCGGAAGGGGGCGACTATGGCTACACCTTC. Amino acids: CASSYSEGGDYGYTF.

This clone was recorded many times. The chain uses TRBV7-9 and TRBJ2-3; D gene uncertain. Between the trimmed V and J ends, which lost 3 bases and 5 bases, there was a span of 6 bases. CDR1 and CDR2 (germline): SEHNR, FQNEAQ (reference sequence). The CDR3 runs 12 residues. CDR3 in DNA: TGTGCCAGCAGCTTTAGTAAAGATACGCAGTATTTT. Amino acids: CASSFSKDTQYF.

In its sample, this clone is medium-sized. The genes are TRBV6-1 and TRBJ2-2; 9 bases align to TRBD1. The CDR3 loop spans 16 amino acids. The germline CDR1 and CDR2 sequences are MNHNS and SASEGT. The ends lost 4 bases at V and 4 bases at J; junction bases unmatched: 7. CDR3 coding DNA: TGTGCCAGCAGTGTTGAGGGACAGGGTCGCACCGGGGAGCTGTTTTTT. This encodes CASSVEGQGRTGELFF.

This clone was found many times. This chain's CDR3 is CSAKRGAPGTDTQYF. The CDR3 DNA is TGCAGTGCAAAGCGGGGGGCCCCGGGTACAGATACGCAGTATTTT. The chain links TRBV20-1 to TRBJ2-3, with 9 bases lining up with TRBD2. The J segment lost 3 bases and the V segment lost 6 bases, leaving 10 bases of the junction unmatched. Germline loops: CDR1 DFQATT, CDR2 SNEGSKA (reference sequence). The CDR3 runs to 15 residues.

CDR3 residues: CASSLGRDGSSYEQYF. CDR3 DNA: TGTGCCAGCAGCTTAGGGCGGGACGGTAGCTCCTACGAGCAGTACTTC. This chain links TRBV7-2 with TRBJ2-7, with a weak D call TRBD2 (6 bases). The CDR3 contains 16 residues. Germline V gene sequence: CDR1 SGHTA, CDR2 FQGNSA. The V end was cut by 1 base, the J end by 0 bases, with 13 bases between.

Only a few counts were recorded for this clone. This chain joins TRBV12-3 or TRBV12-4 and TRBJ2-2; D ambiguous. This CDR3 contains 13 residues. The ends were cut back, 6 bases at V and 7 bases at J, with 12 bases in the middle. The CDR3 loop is CASRDPPYGELFF. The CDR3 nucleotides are TGTGCCAGCAGAGACCCTCCGTACGGGGAGCTGTTTTTT.

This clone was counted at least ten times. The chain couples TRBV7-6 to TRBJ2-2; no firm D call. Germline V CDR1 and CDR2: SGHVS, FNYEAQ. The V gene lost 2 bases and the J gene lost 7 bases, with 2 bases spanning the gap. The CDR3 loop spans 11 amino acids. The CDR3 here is CASSLLGELFF. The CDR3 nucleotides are TGTGCCAGCAGCTTACTCGGGGAGCTGTTTTTT.

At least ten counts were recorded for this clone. This chain's CDR3 is CASSLRRLAGDSYQETQYF. CDR3 nucleotide sequence: TGTGCCAGCAGCCTAAGGAGACTAGCGGGGGACTCGTACCAAGAGACCCAGTACTTC. The chain uses TRBV11-1 and TRBJ2-5, with 12 bases fitting TRBD2. Germline CDR1 SGHAT, CDR2 FQDESV (reference sequence). The CDR3 sequence is 19 residues long. V shed 5 bases and J 0 bases; nucleotides not matched to a gene: 13.

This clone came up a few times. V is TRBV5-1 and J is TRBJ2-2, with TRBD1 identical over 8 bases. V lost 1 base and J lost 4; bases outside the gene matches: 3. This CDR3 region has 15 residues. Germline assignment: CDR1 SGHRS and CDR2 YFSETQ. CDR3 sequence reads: CASSLFGQGTGELFF. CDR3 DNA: TGCGCCAGCAGCTTGTTCGGACAGGGCACCGGGGAGCTGTTTTTT.